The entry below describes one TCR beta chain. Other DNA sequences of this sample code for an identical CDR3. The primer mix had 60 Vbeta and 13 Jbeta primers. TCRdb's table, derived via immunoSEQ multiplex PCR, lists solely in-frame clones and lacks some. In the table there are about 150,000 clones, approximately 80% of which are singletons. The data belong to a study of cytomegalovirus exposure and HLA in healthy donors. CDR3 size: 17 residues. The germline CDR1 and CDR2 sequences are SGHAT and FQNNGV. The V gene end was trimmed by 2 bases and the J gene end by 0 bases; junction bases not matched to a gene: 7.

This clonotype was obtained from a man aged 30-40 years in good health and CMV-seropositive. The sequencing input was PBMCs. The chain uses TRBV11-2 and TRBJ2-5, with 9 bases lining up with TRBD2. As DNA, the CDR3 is TGTGCCAGCAGCTTAAGGGGGCTAGCGGGAAACCAAGAGACCCAGTACTTC. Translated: CASSLRGLAGNQETQYF. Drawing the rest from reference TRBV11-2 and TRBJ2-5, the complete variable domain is EAGVAQSPRYKIIEKRQSVAFWCNPISGHATLYWYQQILGQGPKLLIQFQNNGVVDDSQLPKDRFSAERLKGVDSTLKIQPAKLEDSAVYLCASSLRGLAGNQETQYFGPGTRLLVL.